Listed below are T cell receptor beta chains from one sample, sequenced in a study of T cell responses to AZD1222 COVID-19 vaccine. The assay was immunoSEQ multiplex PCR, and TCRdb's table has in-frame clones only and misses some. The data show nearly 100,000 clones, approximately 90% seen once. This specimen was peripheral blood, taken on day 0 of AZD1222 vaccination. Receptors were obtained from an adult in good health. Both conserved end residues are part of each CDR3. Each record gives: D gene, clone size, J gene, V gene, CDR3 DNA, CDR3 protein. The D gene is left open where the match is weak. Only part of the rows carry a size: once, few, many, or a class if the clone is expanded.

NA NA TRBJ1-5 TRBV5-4 TGTGCCAGCAGCCCCCCCCAGAGTCAGCCCCAGCATTTT CASSPPQSQPQHF
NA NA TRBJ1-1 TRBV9 TGTGCCAGCAGCTCGGGGATGATGAACACTGAAGCTTTCTTT CASSSGMMNTEAFF
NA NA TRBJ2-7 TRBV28 TGTGCCAGCAGTCCTCACCAGGTCTCCTACGAGCAGTACTTC CASSPHQVSYEQYF
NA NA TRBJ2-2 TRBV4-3 TGCGCCAGCAGCCGTTATCCCCCAGGGAACACCGGGGAGCTGTTTTTT CASSRYPPGNTGELFF
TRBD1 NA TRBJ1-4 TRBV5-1 TGCGCCAGCAAGAGGGGGCCGAATGAAAAACTGTTTTTT CASKRGPNEKLFF
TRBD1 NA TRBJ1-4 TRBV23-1 TGCGCCAGCAGTCAATCTAGGACAGGGGGTTCAACTAATGAAAAACTGTTTTTT CASSQSRTGGSTNEKLFF
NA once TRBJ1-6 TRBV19 TGTGCCACCATGGGGCAGGGCTTTTATAATTCACCCCTCCACTTT CATMGQGFYNSPLHF
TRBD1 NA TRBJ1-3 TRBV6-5 TGTGCCAGCAGACAGGGACAGGGGAACGGAAACACCATATATTTT CASRQGQGNGNTIYF
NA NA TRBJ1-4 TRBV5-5 TGTGCCAGCAGCTATGCCCTGGACGGACCACGACTGTTTTTT CASSYALDGPRLFF
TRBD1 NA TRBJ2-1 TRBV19 TGTGCCAGTAGCTTTCGGTCCGGGACAGGGGGCGCGGCGTTGTATGAGCAGTTCTTC CASSFRSGTGGAALYEQFF
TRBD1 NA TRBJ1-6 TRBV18 TGTGCCAGCTCATCAAAACCCGGGACAGGCAATTCACCCCTCCACTTT CASSSKPGTGNSPLHF
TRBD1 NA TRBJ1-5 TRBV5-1 TGCGCCAGCAGCTTTTCCGGGACAGCCGCCAGTGAGCCCCAGCATTTT CASSFSGTAASEPQHF
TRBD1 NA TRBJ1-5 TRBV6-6 TGTGCCAGCAGTTACGGGGGACAGCGGAGCAATCAGCCCCAGCATTTT CASSYGGQRSNQPQHF
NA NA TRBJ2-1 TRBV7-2 TGTGCCAGCAGCTTAGTCTACTACAATGAGCAGTTCTTC CASSLVYYNEQFF
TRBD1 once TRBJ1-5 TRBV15 TGTGCCACCAGCAGAGATAACAGGGGAGGTCAGCCCCAGCATTTT CATSRDNRGGQPQHF
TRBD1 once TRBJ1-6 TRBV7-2 TGTGCCAGCAGCCCGACAGGGGACCAATTGTCACCCCTCCACTTT CASSPTGDQLSPLHF
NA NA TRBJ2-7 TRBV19 TGTGCCAGTAGTAAGAAGACGGCAACCTACGAGCAGTACTTC CASSKKTATYEQYF
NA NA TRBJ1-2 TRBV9 TGTGCCAGCAGCGAGGGAGGCGTTAACTATGGCTACACCTTC CASSEGGVNYGYTF
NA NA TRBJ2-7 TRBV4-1 TGCGCCAGCAGCGGTTCAGGCTACGAGCAGTACTTC CASSGSGYEQYF
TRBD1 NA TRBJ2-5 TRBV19 TGTGCCAGTTTCTCCGGGACAGGGGGAGAGACCCAGTACTTC CASFSGTGGETQYF
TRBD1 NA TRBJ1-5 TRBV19 TGTGCCAGTAGTATGGAGGGGGCTCAGCCCCAGCATTTT CASSMEGAQPQHF
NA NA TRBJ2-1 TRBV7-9 TGTGCCAGCAGCTTAACCGAGCGGTTCGGTGAGCAGTTCTTC CASSLTERFGEQFF
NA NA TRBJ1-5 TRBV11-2 TGTGCCAGCAGCTTAACACAGGGCACGAATCAGCCCCAGCATTTT CASSLTQGTNQPQHF
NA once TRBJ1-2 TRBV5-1 TGCGCCAGCAGCTTGGTTCCGGGAGAGGATGGCTACACCTTC CASSLVPGEDGYTF
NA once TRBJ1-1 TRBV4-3 TGCGCCAGCAGCCAAGCGCAGAAACGCGGCACTGAAGCTTTCTTT CASSQAQKRGTEAFF
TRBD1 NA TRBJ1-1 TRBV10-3 TGTGCCATCAGTGAAACCCCAGGGGGCACTGAAGCTTTCTTT CAISETPGGTEAFF
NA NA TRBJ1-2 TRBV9 TGTGCCAGCAGCGTAGACGGTACGAGGGGGTGGGCTGATGGCTACACCTTC CASSVDGTRGWADGYTF
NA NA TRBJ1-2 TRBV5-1 TGCGCCAGCAGTAAGGACGGAGCTCCTAACTATGGCTACACCTTC CASSKDGAPNYGYTF